The T cell receptor beta chain under discussion was sequenced for a study of OX40 agonist ivuxolimab in advanced cancers. Study findings and constraints: Averaging showed that CD8+ T cells had more expanded clones than CD4+ did.

This clone was detected a few times. What it binds is not known. Germline V lookup: CDR1 SGHTS, CDR2 YDEGEE. The CDR3 runs to 15 residues. V shed 0 bases and J shed 0 bases, with 10 bases lying between them. Here immunoSEQ multiplex PCR was the method, and the copy in TCRdb shows in-frame clones only, minus some. The sample has tens of thousands of clones, approximately 85% seen once; the top ten hold about 0.6%. This material consisted of CD4+ or CD8+ T cells sorted from blood, taken in a trial of the OX40 agonist ivuxolimab. This clonotype was obtained from an adult with an advanced solid tumor such as melanoma, head and neck, liver or kidney cancer. The gene calls are TRBV5-8 and TRBJ2-7; a possible D gene is TRBD2 (6 bases). The CDR3 is CASSLVGTLSYEQYF. CDR3 DNA: TGTGCCAGCAGCTTGGTGGGGACTCTCTCCTACGAGCAGTACTTC.